Sequencing of this TCR beta chain was carried out in a study of cytomegalovirus exposure and HLA in healthy donors. General study points: As a later analysis revealed, most CMV-associated TCR beta chains appeared HLA-restricted.

Donors in the study were healthy people who gave bone marrow. PCR was performed using 60 Vbeta and 13 Jbeta primers. Some clones are missing from TCRdb's copy, which holds only in-frame ones; the method was immunoSEQ multiplex PCR. The sample yields fewer than 200,000 clones, approximately 71% seen once. On this clone: What it binds is not known.

Germline CDR1 and CDR2: LNHNV and YYDKDF (reference sequence). The length of the CDR3 is 14 residues. The V and J ends lost 6 bases and 4 bases, in that order; junction bases with no gene match: 6. The sequencing input was PBMCs. V usage is TRBV15 and J usage is TRBJ1-1, with TRBD1 matching 9 bases. The sequence came from a girl aged 10 to 17 in good health and CMV-seronegative. CDR3 DNA sequence: TGTGCCACCAGGACAGGGGGAGTGGGCACTGAAGCTTTCTTT. Its protein is CATRTGGVGTEAFF. The entire variable domain, with the rest obtained from reference TRBV15 and TRBJ1-1, is as follows: DAMVIQNPRYQVTQFGKPVTLSCSQTLNHNVMYWYQQKSSQAPKLLFHYYDKDFNNEADTPDNFQSRRPNTSFCFLDIRSPGLGDTAMYLCATRTGGVGTEAFFGQGTRLTVV.